Included here is one TCR beta chain sequence, with context. Its antigen specificity is not known. Per-nucleotide qualities are absent, and no much larger clonotype sits a single base away. The CDR3 covers 14 residues, taking in both the cysteine and the phenylalanine. Left in the record is the CDR3 DNA by itself, 42 bases read in frame from the first base. Sequences LNHDA (CDR1) and SQIVND (CDR2) are obtained from the germline V gene (reference sequence). V is shortened by 2 bases, J by 4 bases, and the region joining them spans 11 bases. The immunoSEQ Assay, a bias-controlled multiplex PCR, was used to amplify TCRbeta CDR3 regions from genomic DNA. The authors processed their data as follows. The number of nucleated cells in each sample was estimated by amplification of reference gene primers within the assay. To quantify the absolute abundance of each unique TCRbeta CDR3 rearrangement, sequence reads were collapsed and filtered. For each sample, productive Simpson clonality was calculated by taking the square root of Simpson's diversity index across productive rearrangements. This immuneACCESS table, as held by TCRdb, lists in-frame sequences with V and J called but not all clones. Of the missing ones, under half trace to an unresolved V gene in checked studies; the others have no known cause. For V, J and clone size, that table is used; D and trimming come from the DNA. In this sample the table shows over 100,000 clones, 85% to 90% of which occur a single time. The ten top clones hold 19% of the sample.

This specimen belongs to a study of blood T cell repertoires in COVID-19 (dated by TCRdb to the early 2020s). For the study in its entirety: Collaborator samples came from the United States, Italy and Spain and covered acute and convalescent phases of COVID-19. Subjects who had been exposed to COVID-19, were actively infected with it, or had recovered from it provided the deeply sampled blood TCRbeta repertoires that made up the dataset. Where available, HLA class I and class II types were obtained from metadata supplied by the sample provider rather than from assay-based typing. A de-identified subject ID, COVID-19 status, age in years and sex were almost always included in the sample metadata. The material from the prospective study consisted of cDNA or gDNA derived from T cells, B-cell-depleted T cells, or PBMCs. The samples were drawn from two sources: the first 160 participants of the ongoing ImmuneRACE study, and over 1,000 subjects contributed by 6 global collaborators. The repertoires were made available in a free public database intended to serve as a resource for research on the immune response to SARS-CoV-2.

Study-level results and caveats: The amount of clinical and demographic metadata varied by source and participant and was provided uncurated.

Whole blood was collected in K2EDTA tubes by collaborating institutions according to the institutions' own protocols. For TCRbeta analysis, collaborators shipped samples as frozen whole blood, isolated PBMCs, or DNA extracted from either of those sample types. This clonotype originated in a human donor with acute or convalescent COVID-19. The donor label of this sample is uncertain. The V and J segments used are TRBV19 and TRBJ1-2; matching of 5 bases hints at TRBD1 as the D gene. Source material: peripheral blood. The DNA sequence reads TGTGCCAGTAGTATACAGATTGGGGCCTATGGCTACACCTTC. This encodes CASSIQIGAYGYTF.